What follows are 19 T cell receptor beta chains derived from one specimen sequenced in a study of T-cell memory formation after mild COVID-19. TCRdb ran MiXCR on the 5' RACE reads and lists one entry per CDR3 protein. The profile shows roughly 600,000 distinct CDR3 sequences, 18% of them singletons. Sequencing was carried out using PBMCs or a T cell subset sorted from them (not recorded which). These TCRs come from an adult woman who had mild COVID-19 (a few samples of this study predate the infection). Cell type and time point are not known.

In its sample, this clonotype was seen a few times. The V and J genes are TRBV6-4 and TRBJ1-6; D is unresolved. CDR1 MRHNA and CDR2 SNTAGT come from the germline V gene. Trimming shortened V by 6 bases and J by 0 bases, and 9 bases separated the two germline ends. The CDR3 is 15 amino acids. The CDR3 sequence is CASSDGSSYNSPLHF. CDR3 DNA: TGTGCCAGCAGCGACGGGAGCTCCTATAATTCACCCCTCCACTTT.

Ten or more counts support this clonotype. The rearrangement links TRBV20-1 to TRBJ2-3; D uncertain. This CDR3 has 15 amino acids. Trimming cost V 6 bases and J 3 bases, with 19 bases left between them. The germline gives CDR1 DFQATT, CDR2 SNEGSKA (reference sequence). The CDR3 spells CSAETYSIRTDTQYF. The CDR3 region has the DNA TGCAGTGCAGAGACCTATTCCATCCGGACAGATACGCAGTATTTT.

There are a few counts of this clonotype. V is TRBV9 and J is TRBJ2-3; D perhaps matches TRBD2 (6 bases). The CDR3 covers 15 residues. Trimming pared 1 base from V and 5 bases from J, leaving 14 bases between. Germline CDR1 is SGDLS and CDR2 is YYNGEE. Here the CDR3 reads CASSVSDGGVDTQYF. In DNA, the CDR3 is TGTGCCAGCAGCGTAAGTGACGGGGGTGTAGATACGCAGTATTTT.

The chain combines TRBV24-1 with TRBJ2-5, with D tentatively TRBD1 (5 bases). The CDR3 consists of 14 residues. From germline, CDR1 is KGHDR and CDR2 SFDVKD. The ends were cut back, 1 base at V and 1 base at J, with 6 bases in the middle. The CDR3 DNA reads TGTGCCACCAGTGATTTAGGGGTCCAAGAGACCCAGTACTTC. Its protein product is CATSDLGVQETQYF.

This clonotype was recorded at least ten times. Its ends do not fully match the called genes, so a read error is possible. This sequence joins TRBV12-3 or TRBV12-4 and TRBJ2-5, with no clear D. The length of the CDR3 is 12 residues. The CDR3 nucleotides read TGCGCCAGCAGCTTGGGGCAAGAGACCCAGTACTTC. Its protein product is CASSLGQETQYF.

The chain recombines TRBV20-1 with TRBJ2-3; the D is unclear. The CDR3 consists of 14 residues. CDR1 and CDR2 from the germline V gene are DFQATT and SNEGSKA (reference sequence). V gave up 3 bases and J gave up 1 base, with 11 bases separating them. CDR3 sequence (DNA): TGCAGTGCTAGCGCTAGATGGGGCACAGATACGCAGTATTTT. This sequence encodes CSASARWGTDTQYF.

The chain has TRBV29-1 and TRBJ1-2, with TRBD1 matching over 9 bases. The V gene end was trimmed by 6 bases and the J gene end by 5 bases; junction bases not matched to a gene: 10. The germline V gene has CDR1 SQVTM and CDR2 ANQGSEA. The CDR3 contains 14 residues. The CDR3 region is CSVPTGQGNYGYTF. CDR3 bases: TGCAGCGTCCCAACGGGACAGGGTAATTATGGCTACACCTTC.

The chain has TRBV24-1 and TRBJ2-1; 7 nucleotides match TRBD2. Trimming took 8 bases from V and 0 from J; bases not matched to a gene: 3. The CDR3 runs to 14 residues. Germline V gives CDR1 KGHDR, CDR2 SFDVKD. CDR3 nucleotides: TGTGCCACCAACGGGGGGATCTCCTACAATGAGCAGTTCTTC. This gives the protein CATNGGISYNEQFF.

The CDR3 region is CASSPTQTNEKLFF. The CDR3 DNA is TGCGCCAGCAGCCCAACACAGACGAATGAAAAACTGTTTTTT. The chain uses TRBV4-1 and TRBJ1-4; D ambiguous. The V gene's germline CDR1 is MGHRA and CDR2 YSYEKL. The V gene lost 4 bases and the J gene lost 5 bases, with 11 bases spanning the gap. The CDR3 spans 14 residues.

The rearrangement uses TRBV12-3 or TRBV12-4 and TRBJ2-7, with 7 bases fitting TRBD2. There are 16 residues in the CDR3. After removal of 0 bases from V and 0 bases from J, the junction contained 5 bases not matched to a gene. CDR3 in DNA: TGTGCCAGCAGTTTAGCGCGGGGGAAGAGCTCCTACGAGCAGTACTTC. Its protein is CASSLARGKSSYEQYF.

Note on this clonotype: Its ends do not fully match the called genes, so a read error is possible. The gene calls are TRBV4-1 and TRBJ2-7; 10 bases are shared with TRBD2. CDR1 and CDR2 from the germline V gene are MGHRA and YSYEKL. The CDR3 runs to 15 residues. The CDR3 spells CDSSQAPSGGYEQYF. The DNA of the CDR3 is TGCGACAGCAGCCAAGCACCTAGCGGGGGTTACGAGCAGTACTTC.

The chain has TRBV5-1 and TRBJ2-5, with TRBD2 identical over 7 bases. The CDR3 spans 17 residues. Germline values: CDR1 SGHRS, CDR2 YFSETQ. J was trimmed by 1 base and V by 0 bases; bases with no gene match: 9. The CDR3 region has the DNA TGCGCCAGCAGCTTGGCCGGGCTAGCGGATTTCCAAGAGACCCAGTACTTC. Protein: CASSLAGLADFQETQYF.

This clonotype was seen only a few times. J is TRBJ2-7 and V is TRBV4-3; 13 nucleotides agree with TRBD2. The CDR3 runs to 18 residues. With V trimmed by 4 bases and J by 2 bases, 11 bases remained unmatched. The germline V gene has CDR1 LGHNA and CDR2 YSLEER. Written as DNA, the CDR3 is TGCGCCAGCAGCCCGGATCTTAGACTAGCGGGAGGTACCTACGAGCAGTACTTC. Protein sequence: CASSPDLRLAGGTYEQYF.

For this clonotype: An end of the junction differs from the germline gene, which may be a read error. The CDR3, as DNA: TGTGACAGCAGCTTTCAGGGCTTAGCCGAGCAGTACTTC. As protein: CDSSFQGLAEQYF. The V and J genes are TRBV7-2 and TRBJ2-7, with D perhaps matching TRBD1 (5 bases). The germline CDR1 and CDR2 sequences are SGHTA and FQGNSA. The CDR3 length is 13 residues.

This clonotype was found once. The chain recombines TRBV18 with TRBJ1-4, with 10 bases aligning to TRBD1. The V and J ends lost 3 bases and 5 bases, in that order; junction bases with no gene match: 9. This CDR3 is 17 amino acids long. Germline CDR1 is KGHSH and CDR2 is LQKENI. The CDR3 DNA reads TGTGCCAGCTCACCGTGGTTGGGGACAGGGGACAATGAAAAACTGTTTTTT. It yields the protein CASSPWLGTGDNEKLFF.

The chain combines TRBV7-6 with TRBJ2-1, with 7 bases lining up with TRBD1. This CDR3 is built from 17 residues. V lost 5 bases, J lost 5 bases, and 15 bases stayed unmatched. CDR1 is SGHVS, CDR2 FNYEAQ, per germline. The CDR3 nucleotides are TGTGCCAGCAGCAAAACCCCCGCCGGGACAGATGACAATGAGCAGTTCTTC. Translation gives CASSKTPAGTDDNEQFF.

The chain uses TRBV20-1 and TRBJ2-2, with D uncertain. The germline V gene has CDR1 DFQATT and CDR2 SNEGSKA (reference sequence). CDR3 length equals 13 residues. Trimming left V 3 bases short and J 0 bases short, with 5 bases between. CDR3 residues: CSASNTNTGELFF. The CDR3 DNA reads TGCAGTGCTAGCAACACGAACACCGGGGAGCTGTTTTTT.

This clonotype has a handful of counts. This chain connects TRBV2 to TRBJ2-1, with a possible D match to TRBD2 (6 bases). Trimming pared 4 bases from V and 10 bases from J, leaving 14 bases between. This CDR3 contains 13 residues. CDR1 and CDR2 from the germline V gene are SNHLY and FYNNEI. CDR3 nucleotides: TGTGCCAGCAGTGGACCCCCGGGACTCGAGCAGTTCTTC. As protein: CASSGPPGLEQFF. Full variable domain (missing parts from reference TRBV2 and TRBJ2-1): EPEVTQTPSHQVTQMGQEVILRCVPISNHLYFYWYRQILGQKVEFLVSFYNNEISEKSEIFDDQFSVERPDGSNFTLKIRSTKLEDSAMYFCASSGPPGLEQFFGPGTRLTVL.

CDR3 DNA: TGCGCCAGCAGCCCCGGGACAGGGGGAAGTCGAGATGGCTACACCTTC. This sequence encodes CASSPGTGGSRDGYTF. This sequence joins TRBV5-1 and TRBJ1-2, with 11 bases identical to TRBD1. This CDR3 is 16 amino acids long. V lost 4 bases and J lost 6; bases outside the gene matches: 11. The germline CDR1 and CDR2 sequences are SGHRS and YFSETQ.